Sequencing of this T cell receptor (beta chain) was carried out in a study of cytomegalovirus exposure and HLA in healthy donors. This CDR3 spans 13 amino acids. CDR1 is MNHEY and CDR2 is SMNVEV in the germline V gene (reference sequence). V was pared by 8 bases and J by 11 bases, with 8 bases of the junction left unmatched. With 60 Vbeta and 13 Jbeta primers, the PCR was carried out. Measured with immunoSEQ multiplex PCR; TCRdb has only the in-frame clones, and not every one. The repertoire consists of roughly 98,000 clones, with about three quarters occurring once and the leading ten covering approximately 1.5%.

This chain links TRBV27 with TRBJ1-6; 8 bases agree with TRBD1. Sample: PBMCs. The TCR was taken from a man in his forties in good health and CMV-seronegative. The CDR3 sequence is CASGTGGRAPLHF. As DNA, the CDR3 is TGTGCCAGCGGGACAGGAGGTCGTGCACCCCTCCACTTT.